The T cell receptor (beta chain) under discussion was sequenced for a study of breast tumors, draining lymph nodes, adjacent tissues (dated by TCRdb to 2016 to 2017). Study-wide context: In breast cancer patients, the study compared the TCR beta repertoires of tumor, adjacent nontumor tissue and axillary lymph nodes. In human breast cancer, the study set out to assess how tumor, surrounding tissue and draining lymph node repertoires relate to one another and whether T cells might be exchanged between them. Paper-wide results and their limitations: A scenario in which most tumor T cells derive from the lymph node and then expand within tumor tissue was judged to be consistent with the data. The study presented the conclusion that tumor T cells originate in lymph nodes as consistent with a hypothesis, not as something directly demonstrated. Tumor T-cell repertoires showed less diversity than lymph node repertoires and more diversity than nontumor tissue repertoires, and tumor T-cell repertoires showed preferential V and J gene usage. The similarity between tumor and nontumor tissue repertoires was significantly greater in luminal-like breast cancer than in basal-like breast cancer.

Lymph node samples were obtained from the axillary draining lymph nodes of breast cancer patients. This clonotype was counted between two and nine times. Its recognized antigen is unknown. No clone much larger than this one lies a single base away; base qualities are absent. Instrument used: Illumina HiSeq 2000. Multiplex PCR amplification was used to build the TCR beta chain libraries. High-throughput sequencing was used to analyze the amplified TCR beta chain products. TCRdb passed the public sequencing reads through fastp at Q25 and MiXCR, retaining productive beta sequences. Entries that share a CDR3 protein sequence are merged under the most common genes and DNA. The sample yields around 250,000 distinct CDR3 sequences; 30% to 35% were counted once. The ten largest clonotypes hold roughly 3.5% of the sample. V is clipped by 3 bases and J by 9 bases, and the sequence between their germline boundaries is 30 bases long. The CDR3 sequence holds 18 residues, the cysteine and phenylalanine included. Kept here is only the CDR3 DNA, which spans 54 bases and is read in frame from base 1. The germline V gene (reference sequence) gives CDR1 as DFQATT and CDR2 as SNEGSKA.

The sequence is built from TRBV20-1 and TRBJ2-1, with the D call perhaps TRBD1 or TRBD2, each one matching 5 bases. This clonotype was sampled from a female donor with breast cancer. Some clones in this sample may be carry-over from other donors' samples. The sequencing sample was made of axillary lymph node tissue. Read as DNA, the sequence is TGCAGTGCTAGGTACGAGGTCCGGGGCTCTCCAGTGACTGGTGAGCAGTTCTTC. This encodes CSARYEVRGSPVTGEQFF.